The 32 T cell receptor beta chains presented below share a single source sample, sequenced in a study of shared clonotypes between healthy human individuals. Profiling relied on immunoSEQ multiplex PCR, and the TCRdb table lists in-frame clones only, not all of them. The sample includes roughly 770,000 clones, 90% to 97% of them seen just once. As defined, naive CD8 cells were CD45RO-negative and positively selected for CCR7, with terminally differentiated effector memory CD45RA+ cells excluded. Material: naive CD8+ T cells sorted from blood. Source of these receptors: a man younger than 40 in good health.

This chain connects TRBV7-2 to TRBJ1-5, with a weak D call TRBD1 (5 bases). The germline gives CDR1 SGHTA, CDR2 FQGNSA. There are 17 residues in the CDR3. The V and J ends lost 1 base and 4 bases respectively, with 17 bases between them. CDR3 protein: CASSLERAGFGNQPQHF. The CDR3 nucleotides read TGTGCCAGCAGCTTAGAGAGGGCAGGGTTTGGAAATCAGCCCCAGCATTTT.

The chain has TRBV7-9 and TRBJ2-1; 10 bases are shared with TRBD2. The CDR3 has 15 residues. V trimming: 5 bases; J trimming: 4 bases; junction bases outside the gene matches: 5. The germline V gene encodes CDR1 SEHNR and CDR2 FQNEAQ (reference sequence). CDR3 DNA: TGTGCCAGCAGCCCAGCTAGCGGGAGTTACAATGAGCAGTTCTTC. Translation gives CASSPASGSYNEQFF.

This chain links TRBV7-9 with TRBJ2-1; 8 bases agree with TRBD1. Trimming removed 3 bases from V and 9 bases from J; junction bases left unmatched: 7. This CDR3 contains 14 residues. The germline V gene encodes CDR1 SEHNR and CDR2 FQNEAQ (reference sequence). CDR3 loop: CASSFDRGSGEQFF. The CDR3 nucleotides are TGTGCCAGCAGCTTTGACAGGGGATCCGGTGAGCAGTTCTTC.

The gene calls are TRBV19 and TRBJ1-2; no definite D call. The CDR3 consists of 14 residues. Germline assignment: CDR1 LNHDA and CDR2 SQIVND (reference sequence). V dropped 2 bases and J dropped 7 bases, with 14 bases sitting between them. CDR3 residues: CASSISREDLGYTF. DNA of the CDR3: TGTGCCAGTAGTATATCCCGCGAGGATCTTGGCTACACCTTC.

The rearrangement links TRBV29-1 to TRBJ2-7; 9 nucleotides match TRBD2. Germline trimming cut 7 bases from V and 2 bases from J; bases unmatched to any gene: 6. Germline values: CDR1 SQVTM, CDR2 ANQGSEA. CDR3 size: 13 residues. The CDR3 DNA sequence: TGCAGCGGGCGGGCTAGCGGGGCCTACGAGCAGTACTTC. This encodes CSGRASGAYEQYF.

The V gene is TRBV7-7, the J gene TRBJ2-2; TRBD2 agrees at 7 bases. CDR3 length equals 15 residues. Germline CDR1 is SSHAT and CDR2 is FNYEAQ (reference sequence). The CDR3 is CATSGLAGVSGELFF. The CDR3 nucleotides read TGTGCTACCTCGGGCCTGGCGGGAGTATCCGGGGAGCTGTTTTTT.

The CDR3 DNA reads TGTGCCACCACCTATACGCGGGCCACTGAGCAGTTCTTC. Its translation: CATTYTRATEQFF. The chain links TRBV15 to TRBJ2-1; tentative D call: TRBD2 (5 bases). V lost 7 bases and J lost 9, with 16 bases in between. Germline CDR1 reads LNHNV; CDR2 reads YYDKDF (reference sequence). The CDR3 extends over 13 amino acids.

This chain joins TRBV11-2 and TRBJ2-5; 8 bases line up with TRBD1. CDR1 is SGHAT, CDR2 FQNNGV, per germline. This CDR3 has 17 residues. V lost 5 bases and J lost 7; bases outside the gene matches: 18. The chain's CDR3 is CASSPTWAGGAVVTQYF. In DNA, the CDR3 is TGTGCCAGCAGCCCAACCTGGGCAGGGGGCGCCGTAGTGACCCAGTACTTC.

V and J are TRBV27 and TRBJ1-5, with 7 bases that match TRBD1. Germline CDR1 and CDR2: MNHEY and SMNVEV (reference sequence). This CDR3 is 14 amino acids long. The V gene end was trimmed by 4 bases and the J gene end by 8 bases; junction bases not matched to a gene: 8. The CDR3 DNA sequence: TGTGCCAGCAGTTCCCGACAGGGTCTAGAGCCCCAGCATTTT. Translation: CASSSRQGLEPQHF.

The V call is TRBV5-6, the J call TRBJ1-2; maybe TRBD1 (6 bases). Germline lookup yields CDR1 SGHDT and CDR2 YYEEEE. The V end lost 0 bases, the J end lost 3 bases, and 9 bases lay between the germline ends. CDR3 size: 14 residues. CDR3 amino acids: CASSLGTAYYGYTF. As DNA, the CDR3 is TGTGCCAGCAGCTTGGGGACAGCATACTATGGCTACACCTTC.

This chain's CDR3 is CASSLGPHGAFF. The DNA for the CDR3 is TGTGCCAGCAGCTTGGGGCCGCACGGAGCTTTCTTT. The chain employs TRBV7-2 and TRBJ1-1; the D gene is possibly TRBD1 (5 bases). CDR1 and CDR2 (germline): SGHTA, FQGNSA. V dropped 3 bases and J dropped 10 bases, with 12 bases sitting between them. This CDR3 spans 12 amino acids.

The J gene is TRBJ1-4, the V gene TRBV27; possible D gene TRBD1, 5 bases. Germline V CDR1 and CDR2: MNHEY, SMNVEV (reference sequence). V was pared by 6 bases and J by 7 bases, with 6 bases between. The length of the CDR3 is 11 residues. The DNA for the CDR3 is TGTGCCAGCAGGGGGGGTGAAAAACTGTTTTTT. This encodes CASRGGEKLFF.

The rearrangement links TRBV4-2 to TRBJ2-7; 11 bases fit TRBD2. Germline V gene sequence: CDR1 LGHNA, CDR2 YNFKEQ. V lost 3 bases, J lost 7 bases, and 5 bases stayed unmatched. CDR3 length: 14 residues. In nucleotides, the CDR3 is TGTGCCAGCAGCCATGGACTAGCGGGTGATGAGCAGTACTTC. Protein product: CASSHGLAGDEQYF.

V gene TRBV5-1 combines with J gene TRBJ2-7; a weak D match, TRBD2 (6 bases). V dropped 3 bases and J dropped 6 bases, with 16 bases sitting between them. The CDR3 totals 14 residues. Looked up from germline, CDR1 is SGHRS and CDR2 is YFSETQ. The CDR3 loop is CASSSGDHEGEQYF. In DNA, the CDR3 is TGCGCCAGCAGCTCGGGGGACCACGAAGGCGAGCAGTACTTC.

V and J are TRBV5-6 and TRBJ2-5; possible D gene TRBD2, 5 bases. Germline CDR1 reads SGHDT; CDR2 reads YYEEEE. Trimming removed 3 bases at V and 5 bases at J, with 17 bases between. The CDR3 is made up of 15 amino acids. CDR3 DNA: TGTGCCAGCAGCTCCTGGAGGACCGATGCGGAGACCCAGTACTTC. Its protein is CASSSWRTDAETQYF.

The chain links TRBV30 to TRBJ1-5; no reliable D call. CDR1 and CDR2 from the germline V gene are GTSNPN and SVGIG (reference sequence). The CDR3 runs 13 residues. Trimming left V 2 bases short and J 6 bases short, with 11 bases between. CDR3 residues: CAWSLAASQPQHF. CDR3 DNA sequence: TGTGCCTGGAGTTTGGCAGCGTCTCAGCCCCAGCATTTT.

This chain joins TRBV9 and TRBJ2-3, with 8 bases fitting TRBD2. V shed 3 bases and J 0 bases; nucleotides not matched to a gene: 6. The CDR3 runs to 16 residues. Germline CDR1 reads SGDLS; CDR2 reads YYNGEE. CDR3 in amino acids: CASSATSGASTDTQYF. DNA for the CDR3: TGTGCCAGCAGCGCTACTAGCGGAGCTAGCACAGATACGCAGTATTTT.

The chain links TRBV19 to TRBJ1-1; no definite D call. V was shortened by 8 bases and J by 2 bases, with 9 bases between the two germline ends. Germline V gene data show CDR1 as LNHDA and CDR2 as SQIVND (reference sequence). The length of the CDR3 is 12 residues. This chain's CDR3 is CASGETNTEAFF. CDR3 in DNA: TGTGCCAGTGGGGAAACCAACACTGAAGCTTTCTTT. Full variable domain (outside the CDR3, taken from reference TRBV19 and TRBJ1-1): DGGITQSPKYLFRKEGQNVTLSCEQNLNHDAMYWYRQDPGQGLRLIYYSQIVNDFQKGDIAEGYSVSREKKESFPLTVTSAQKNPTAFYLCASGETNTEAFFGQGTRLTVV.

The chain carries TRBV29-1 and TRBJ2-2; 7 positions agree with TRBD1. V trimming: 5 bases; J trimming: 4 bases; junction bases outside the gene matches: 25. The CDR3 is 20 residues long. Germline V lookup: CDR1 SQVTM, CDR2 ANQGSEA. The CDR3 DNA follows: TGCAGCGTTTCTTTCTATAAACCCGGGACAGCCTCAACCCTCACCGGGGAGCTGTTTTTT. Translating it yields CSVSFYKPGTASTLTGELFF.

V usage is TRBV5-8 and J usage is TRBJ1-2; perhaps TRBD1 as D (6 bases). V lost 3 bases and J 4 bases, leaving 19 bases between the germline ends. Per the germline V gene, CDR1 is SGHTS and CDR2 is YDEGEE. The CDR3 is 16 residues long. The chain's CDR3 is CASSWGPGAGGYGYTF. CDR3 nucleotides: TGTGCCAGCAGCTGGGGTCCAGGGGCGGGAGGCTATGGCTACACCTTC.

This clone was seen a single time. This specimen includes other DNA sequences encoding the same CDR3. The chain combines TRBV29-1 with TRBJ1-1; D is possibly TRBD1 (6 bases). CDR1 and CDR2 (germline): SQVTM, ANQGSEA. The germline V and J ends were trimmed by 7 bases and 4 bases, with 13 bases remaining between them. CDR3 length: 12 amino acids. The CDR3 DNA follows: TGCAGCGCAAGGGGGGTGGGCACTGAAGCTTTCTTT. Its protein product is CSARGVGTEAFF.

The chain is built from TRBV9 and TRBJ1-5; TRBD1 agrees at 8 bases. This CDR3 contains 20 residues. With 0 bases clipped from V and 0 bases from J, the junction kept 14 bases outside the gene matches. Per the germline V gene, CDR1 is SGDLS and CDR2 is YYNGEE. The CDR3 nucleotides are TGTGCCAGCAGCGTAGCTACAGTGACAGGGGACTCCTATAGCAATCAGCCCCAGCATTTT. It yields the protein CASSVATVTGDSYSNQPQHF.

V and J are TRBV6-1 and TRBJ1-5; D unresolved. With 7 bases removed from V and 0 bases from J, the gap between germline ends came to 10 bases. The CDR3 totals 14 residues. Germline CDR1 is MNHNS and CDR2 is SASEGT. Written as DNA, the CDR3 is TGTGCCAGCAAAACCTCTTATAGCAATCAGCCCCAGCATTTT. Its protein is CASKTSYSNQPQHF.

The chain recombines TRBV4-1 with TRBJ2-7; the D call may be TRBD1 or TRBD2 (5 bases each). Germline loops: CDR1 MGHRA, CDR2 YSYEKL. The CDR3 is 16 amino acids. V was shortened by 1 base and J by 1 base, with 14 bases between the two germline ends. The CDR3 coding sequence is TGCGCCAGCAGCCAAGTTATCCGGGGCCCGTCCTACGAGCAGTACTTC. It is translated as CASSQVIRGPSYEQYF.

The chain combines TRBV25-1 with TRBJ2-1; TRBD1 matches 7 bases. V shed 3 bases and J 0 bases; nucleotides not matched to a gene: 5. Looked up from germline, CDR1 is MGHDK and CDR2 is SYGVNS. The CDR3 length is 16 residues. In DNA, the CDR3 is TGTGCCAGCAGTGACCCAGGGGGTGGCTCCTACAATGAGCAGTTCTTC. Translation gives CASSDPGGGSYNEQFF.

The V and J genes are TRBV7-9 and TRBJ1-5; D possibly corresponds to TRBD1 (6 bases). Trimming pared 5 bases from V and 0 bases from J, leaving 17 bases between. Germline V gene lookup returns CDR1 SEHNR and CDR2 FQNEAQ (reference sequence). The CDR3 is 17 residues long. This CDR3 is CASSPSPTGYSNQPQHF. The CDR3 coding sequence is TGTGCCAGCAGCCCTAGTCCGACAGGTTATAGCAATCAGCCCCAGCATTTT.

The gene calls are TRBV30 and TRBJ1-1; no definite D call. There are 14 residues in the CDR3. V gave up 3 bases and J gave up 0 bases, with 11 bases separating them. Germline-derived CDR1 and CDR2 are GTSNPN and SVGIG (reference sequence). The CDR3 DNA reads as TGTGCCTGGAGGCAGGCTCCCATGAACACTGAAGCTTTCTTT. It translates to CAWRQAPMNTEAFF. Looking up the rest from reference TRBV30 and TRBJ1-1 gives the full variable domain: SQTIHQWPATLVQPVGSPLSLECTVEGTSNPNLYWYRQAAGRGLQLLFYSVGIGQISSEVPQNLSASRPQDRQFILSSKKLLLSDSGFYLCAWRQAPMNTEAFFGQGTRLTVV.

The rearrangement links TRBV11-2 to TRBJ1-2; D is ambiguous. Germline CDR1 and CDR2: SGHAT and FQNNGV. The CDR3 length is 14 residues. Trimming left V 5 bases short and J 0 bases short, with 10 bases between. CDR3 DNA sequence: TGTGCCAGCAGCCATTACGACACTAACTATGGCTACACCTTC. It specifies CASSHYDTNYGYTF. Full variable domain (rest looked up from reference TRBV11-2 and TRBJ1-2): EAGVAQSPRYKIIEKRQSVAFWCNPISGHATLYWYQQILGQGPKLLIQFQNNGVVDDSQLPKDRFSAERLKGVDSTLKIQPAKLEDSAVYLCASSHYDTNYGYTFGSGTRLTVV.

The CDR3 region is CASSEASHLGSTYEQYF. The CDR3 coding sequence is TGTGCCAGCAGTGAAGCGAGTCACCTTGGATCCACCTACGAGCAGTACTTC. This sequence joins TRBV6-1 and TRBJ2-7; the D is unclear. V dropped 0 bases and J dropped 2 bases, with 17 bases sitting between them. The CDR3 runs to 17 residues. Germline assignment: CDR1 MNHNS and CDR2 SASEGT.

CDR3 in DNA: TGTGCCAGCTCACCACCCGGGACTCTGTTCTTC. This gives the protein CASSPPGTLFF. V is TRBV18 and J is TRBJ2-1; a weak D match, TRBD2 (6 bases). V was clipped by 0 bases and J by 15 bases, with 9 bases between them. Germline assignment: CDR1 KGHSH and CDR2 LQKENI. This CDR3 contains 11 residues.

CDR3 region: CASSLSAGGTDTQYF. CDR3 DNA sequence: TGTGCCAGCAGCTTATCAGCGGGAGGCACAGATACGCAGTATTTT. The chain recombines TRBV13 with TRBJ2-3, with TRBD2 identical over 8 bases. The CDR3 has 15 residues. Trimming cost V 2 bases and J 1 base; bases outside gene matches: 2. Germline V gives CDR1 PRHDT, CDR2 FYEKMQ (reference sequence).

The chain joins TRBV6-5 to TRBJ1-4; the D gene is possibly TRBD1 (5 bases). Trimming removed 0 bases at V and 7 bases at J, with 12 bases between. In germline, CDR1 is MNHEY, CDR2 SVGAGI. There are 15 residues in the CDR3. The CDR3 bases are TGTGCCAGCAGTTACTCGCTAGGGGACGTTGAAAAACTGTTTTTT. Residues: CASSYSLGDVEKLFF.